Below are 26 T cell receptor beta chains sequenced from a single sample in a study of T cells after yellow fever vaccination. TCRdb re-analysed the 5' RACE reads in MiXCR, keeping a single row per CDR3 protein. The profile shows 300,000 or so distinct CDR3 sequences, approximately 12% of them singletons. The sequencing here drew on CD4+ T cells sorted from PBMCs, taken 45 days after the yellow fever booster vaccination. These receptors originate from a man aged 30 to 45 who received the YFV17D yellow fever vaccine.

This chain joins TRBV7-2 and TRBJ2-5; 7 nucleotides align to TRBD1. The CDR3 extends over 16 amino acids. Germline CDR1 is SGHTA and CDR2 is FQGNSA. V trimming: 0 bases; J trimming: 3 bases; junction bases outside the gene matches: 7. The CDR3 DNA sequence: TGTGCCAGCAGCTTAGCCCCGGGACAGAGTAAAGAGACCCAGTACTTC. Translating it yields CASSLAPGQSKETQYF.

V and J are TRBV5-4 and TRBJ2-5; 7 positions match TRBD2. The germline V gene encodes CDR1 SGHNT and CDR2 YYREEE (reference sequence). This CDR3 has 16 residues. V shed 2 bases, J shed 4 bases, and the junction held 11 bases outside the gene matches. CDR3 sequence (DNA): TGTGCCAGCAGCTTCCCTGGGGAGGGGATTGGAGAGACCCAGTACTTC. As protein: CASSFPGEGIGETQYF. Full variable domain (remainder filled in from reference TRBV5-4 and TRBJ2-5): ETGVTQSPTHLIKTRGQQVTLRCSSQSGHNTVSWYQQALGQGPQFIFQYYREEENGRGNFPPRFSGLQFPNYSSELNVNALELDDSALYLCASSFPGEGIGETQYFGPGTRLLVL.

This clonotype was counted a few times. The J gene is TRBJ2-4, the V gene TRBV12-3 or TRBV12-4; possibly TRBD1 or TRBD2 for D (5 bases each). V was cut by 4 bases and J by 7 bases, with 17 bases left in between. The CDR3 is 15 residues long. The DNA for the CDR3 is TGTGCCAGCAGTTCCGGGACCTTTAGCCGTAACATTCAGTACTTC. This gives the protein CASSSGTFSRNIQYF.

The chain's CDR3 is CASSLGSYETQYF. CDR3 DNA: TGTGCCAGCAGCTTAGGGTCATACGAGACCCAGTACTTC. The V gene is TRBV7-2, the J gene TRBJ2-5; no firm D call. The CDR3 runs 13 residues. V dropped 1 base and J dropped 5 bases, with 8 bases sitting between them. CDR1 is SGHTA and CDR2 is FQGNSA in the germline V gene.

This chain connects TRBV5-1 to TRBJ2-2; 7 bases line up with TRBD1. The V and J ends lost 0 bases and 6 bases, in that order; junction bases with no gene match: 5. The CDR3 loop spans 15 amino acids. Germline V gene data show CDR1 as SGHRS and CDR2 as YFSETQ. CDR3: CASSLGQGEAGELFF. CDR3 in DNA: TGCGCCAGCAGCTTGGGACAGGGAGAGGCCGGGGAGCTGTTTTTT.

The rearrangement joins TRBV7-3 to TRBJ2-1; 9 nucleotides align to TRBD2. CDR1 and CDR2 from the germline V gene are SGHTA and FQGTGA. The V and J ends lost 3 bases and 7 bases, in that order; junction bases with no gene match: 4. The CDR3 loop spans 14 amino acids. CDR3 loop: CASSFPSGTNEQFF. The CDR3 DNA reads as TGTGCCAGCAGCTTCCCTAGCGGGACTAATGAGCAGTTCTTC.

V gene TRBV7-3 combines with J gene TRBJ2-3; TRBD2 matches 7 bases. V lost 2 bases, J lost 4 bases, and 6 bases stayed unmatched. This CDR3 is built from 15 residues. The germline gives CDR1 SGHTA, CDR2 FQGTGA. The CDR3 DNA sequence: TGTGCCAGCAGCTTAGGCGGACTAGTACCAGATACGCAGTATTTT. Amino acids: CASSLGGLVPDTQYF. The full variable domain, with the rest looked up from reference TRBV7-3 and TRBJ2-3, is GAGVSQTPSNKVTEKGKYVELRCDPISGHTALYWYRQSLGQGPEFLIYFQGTGAADDSGLPNDRFFAVRPEGSVSTLKIQRTERGDSAVYLCASSLGGLVPDTQYFGPGTRLTVL.

The gene calls are TRBV20-1 and TRBJ2-2, with D tentatively TRBD2 (5 bases). V lost 5 bases and J 4 bases, leaving 11 bases between the germline ends. Looked up from germline, CDR1 is DFQATT and CDR2 is SNEGSKA (reference sequence). This CDR3 comprises 13 residues. CDR3 sequence reads: CSAQQGSTGELFF. CDR3 in DNA: TGCAGTGCTCAACAAGGGAGCACCGGGGAGCTGTTTTTT.

J is TRBJ2-5 and V is TRBV12-3 or TRBV12-4; unclear D gene. With 2 bases removed from V and 7 bases from J, the gap between germline ends came to 14 bases. This CDR3 spans 14 amino acids. The CDR3 DNA follows: TGTGCCAGCAGTTTACCCGGTCGAGGTGGGACCCAGTACTTC. Its translation is CASSLPGRGGTQYF.

In its sample, this clonotype was seen a few times. The rearrangement joins TRBV15 to TRBJ2-5; weak D call: TRBD2 (6 bases). Trimming left V 3 bases short and J 4 bases short, with 9 bases between. The germline V gene has CDR1 LNHNV and CDR2 YYDKDF (reference sequence). This CDR3 is 13 amino acids long. The CDR3 reads CATSRGGLETQYF. The CDR3 bases are TGTGCCACCAGCAGGGGAGGCTTAGAGACCCAGTACTTC. Supplemented by reference TRBV15 and TRBJ2-5, the full variable domain reads DAMVIQNPRYQVTQFGKPVTLSCSQTLNHNVMYWYQQKSSQAPKLLFHYYDKDFNNEADTPDNFQSRRPNTSFCFLDIRSPGLGDTAMYLCATSRGGLETQYFGPGTRLLVL.

The chain employs TRBV7-3 and TRBJ1-6; tentatively, D is TRBD1 (5 bases). Germline CDR1 reads SGHTA; CDR2 reads FQGTGA. The V end lost 5 bases, the J end lost 9 bases, and 11 bases lay between the germline ends. The CDR3 spans 13 residues. CDR3 region: CASSRDEISPLHF. In nucleotides, the CDR3 is TGTGCCAGCAGCCGGGACGAGATTTCACCCCTCCACTTT.

The table lists this clonotype with many counts. The chain carries TRBV7-9 and TRBJ2-3; TRBD1 is a possible D gene (6 bases). There are 15 residues in the CDR3. Germline loops: CDR1 SEHNR, CDR2 FQNEAQ (reference sequence). Trimming removed 0 bases from V and 1 base from J, with 8 bases in between. DNA for the CDR3: TGTGCCAGCAGCTTAGCCAGGGGAGGCACAGATACGCAGTATTTT. As protein: CASSLARGGTDTQYF. The whole variable domain, remainder taken from reference TRBV7-9 and TRBJ2-3, is DTGVSQNPRHKITKRGQNVTFRCDPISEHNRLYWYRQTLGQGPEFLTYFQNEAQLEKSRLLSDRFSAERPKGSFSTLEIQRTEQGDSAMYLCASSLARGGTDTQYFGPGTRLTVL.

The chain uses TRBV12-3 or TRBV12-4 and TRBJ2-1; TRBD2 matches at 10 bases. V shed 6 bases, J shed 8 bases, and the junction held 10 bases outside the gene matches. The CDR3 is made up of 15 amino acids. DNA for the CDR3: TGTGCCAGCAGCCCTAGCGGGAGTGGCCCCCATGAGCAGTTCTTC. Translation: CASSPSGSGPHEQFF.

The chain couples TRBV5-1 to TRBJ1-1; 8 bases align to TRBD1. V shed 9 bases and J 5 bases; nucleotides not matched to a gene: 6. Germline V gene sequence: CDR1 SGHRS, CDR2 YFSETQ. The CDR3 has 12 amino acids. In nucleotides, the CDR3 is TGCGCCAACGAGGACAGGGTAACTGAAGCTTTCTTT. Translation: CANEDRVTEAFF.

The sample holds a few counts of this clonotype. The genes are TRBV4-3 and TRBJ2-1; 10 bases are a match to TRBD2. CDR1 LGHNA and CDR2 YSLEER come from the germline V gene. This CDR3 region has 16 residues. J gave up 3 bases and V 0 bases, and 2 bases lay outside the gene matches. The CDR3 is CASSQDLAGVYNEQFF. CDR3 nucleotide sequence: TGCGCCAGCAGCCAAGATCTAGCGGGAGTCTACAATGAGCAGTTCTTC.

The sample holds many counts of this clonotype. The conserved phenylalanine or tryptophan normally closing the CDR3 is absent here, so this likely arose from a read error. It is unclear where the CDR3 begins or ends on the DNA, so no DNA is shown, and the CDR3 is as TCRdb lists it. The CDR3 sequence is CASSQALRERCLIL. The chain has TRBV4-3 and TRBJ2-1; the D call TRBD1 from the table was never checked on the DNA. From its first to its last residue, the CDR3 has 14 amino acids. The germline gives CDR1 LGHNA, CDR2 YSLEER.

This clonotype was picked up a small number of times. V gene TRBV2 combines with J gene TRBJ2-3; D not resolved. The CDR3 runs 11 residues. The V gene's germline CDR1 is SNHLY and CDR2 FYNNEI. V dropped 6 bases and J dropped 6 bases, with 7 bases sitting between them. The CDR3 here is CASSVWDTQYF. The CDR3 DNA reads TGTGCCAGCAGCGTCTGGGATACGCAGTATTTT.

This clonotype was seen more than once but under ten times. The chain couples TRBV28 to TRBJ1-1; D call uncertain. The germline V gene has CDR1 MDHEN and CDR2 SYDVKM. The CDR3 consists of 14 residues. Trimming left V 5 bases short and J 9 bases short, with 19 bases between. CDR3 bases: TGTGCCAGCAGTCCCCCGACGAACTTACTTAAAGCTTTCTTT. The encoded protein is CASSPPTNLLKAFF.

The rearrangement joins TRBV29-1 to TRBJ2-2; 11 bases map to TRBD2. The ends lost 7 bases at V and 6 bases at J; junction bases unmatched: 10. This CDR3 has 15 amino acids. CDR1 SQVTM and CDR2 ANQGSEA come from the germline V gene. The CDR3 DNA sequence: TGCAGCGCCCTACTAGCGGGGGTTCCACCCGGGGAGCTGTTTTTT. Protein sequence: CSALLAGVPPGELFF.

V gene TRBV6-2 or TRBV6-3 combines with J gene TRBJ2-5, with 12 bases lining up with TRBD1. The germline gives CDR1 MNHEY, CDR2 SVGEGT. The length of the CDR3 is 18 residues. V gave up 7 bases and J gave up 3 bases; unmatched junction bases: 15. This CDR3 reads CASTSNRDRGQGEETQYF. The DNA for the CDR3 is TGTGCCAGCACCTCGAACCGGGACAGGGGGCAAGGGGAAGAGACCCAGTACTTC.

This rearrangement joins TRBV20-1 to TRBJ2-5; D not certain. Germline V CDR1 and CDR2: DFQATT, SNEGSKA (reference sequence). The CDR3 length is 13 residues. V gave up 4 bases and J gave up 1 base, with 10 bases separating them. Written as DNA, the CDR3 is TGCAGTGCTATCCAGAGACCCCAAGAGACCCAGTACTTC. This encodes CSAIQRPQETQYF.

The chain is built from TRBV3-1 and TRBJ1-2; a weak D match, TRBD1 (6 bases). V lost 0 bases, J lost 8 bases, and 19 bases lay in between. This CDR3 is 16 amino acids long. Germline-derived CDR1 and CDR2 are LGHDT and YNNKEL (reference sequence). CDR3 nucleotide sequence: TGTGCCAGCAGCCAAGAAAGTCTACAGGGAACGCGCGGCTACACCTTC. This encodes CASSQESLQGTRGYTF.

This sequence joins TRBV12-3 or TRBV12-4 and TRBJ1-5; tentatively, D is TRBD1 (6 bases). The V gene lost 2 bases and the J gene lost 4 bases, with 9 bases spanning the gap. The CDR3 is made up of 14 amino acids. In DNA form, the CDR3 reads TGTGCCAGCAGTTTAATAAGGGGGAATCAGCCCCAGCATTTT. Translating gives CASSLIRGNQPQHF.

In this sample, this clonotype turned up a few times. The chain has TRBV7-2 and TRBJ2-7; the D is unclear. V shed 11 bases and J shed 3 bases, with 23 bases lying between them. The CDR3 runs to 15 residues. Germline V gene lookup returns CDR1 SGHTA and CDR2 FQGNSA. CDR3 region: CAGTGQTGSGYEQYF. The CDR3 DNA reads as TGTGCCGGAACGGGCCAAACCGGGTCAGGCTACGAGCAGTACTTC.

This clonotype turned up a few times. This chain connects TRBV3-1 to TRBJ2-7; 7 positions agree with TRBD1. Germline lookup yields CDR1 LGHDT and CDR2 YNNKEL (reference sequence). The V segment lost 3 bases and the J segment 9 bases; nucleotides outside the gene matches: 17. This CDR3 spans 16 amino acids. The CDR3 nucleotides are TGTGCCAGCAGCCAGGGGACAGCCGAACTTTCTCTCGGGCAGTACTTC. Protein: CASSQGTAELSLGQYF.

This clonotype was seen a few times. This chain connects TRBV12-3 or TRBV12-4 to TRBJ2-6; the D is unclear. V was pared by 6 bases and J by 2 bases, with 5 bases between. The CDR3 covers 13 residues. CDR3: CASRSAGANVLTF. CDR3 nucleotide sequence: TGTGCCAGCAGGTCAGCTGGGGCCAACGTCCTGACTTTC.